The 32 T cell receptor beta chains below were found in one sample sequenced in a study of a mutant IDH1 vaccine in newly diagnosed glioma. Stated time point: week 23, last vaccination. Mutant IDH1 20-mer peptide, at 300 ug, made up each vaccine dose, with topical imiquimod. Data came from immunoSEQ multiplex PCR; TCRdb stores just in-frame clones and leaves some out. Seen here are tens of thousands of clones, 78% observed once, and the top ten hold about 6.3%. These receptors have no known antigen. The sequencing here drew on PBMCs, taken from a glioma patient whose treatment included an IDH1 peptide vaccine. The source of these receptors is a woman aged 40 to 55 with glioma. Some clones in this sample may be carry-over from other donors' samples.

The V and J genes are TRBV5-1 and TRBJ2-5; 8 nucleotides align to TRBD2. Germline assignment: CDR1 SGHRS and CDR2 YFSETQ. Unmatched junction bases numbered 9, after V lost 4 bases and J lost 4 bases. This CDR3 region has 15 residues. In DNA, the CDR3 is TGCGCCAGCAGCCCCAATTCCGGGGGGGTAGAGACCCAGTACTTC. Its translation is CASSPNSGGVETQYF.

A single count supports this clone. The J gene is TRBJ1-1, the V gene TRBV6-5; 9 bases agree with TRBD1. Trimming removed 6 bases from V and 3 bases from J; junction bases left unmatched: 2. There are 13 residues in the CDR3. Germline CDR1 is MNHEY and CDR2 is SVGAGI. The CDR3 bases are TGTGCCAGCAGCCGGGACAGGGACACTGAAGCTTTCTTT. Its translation: CASSRDRDTEAFF.

V usage is TRBV28 and J usage is TRBJ1-5, with D possibly being TRBD1 (5 bases). V was pared by 4 bases and J by 12 bases, with 19 bases between. The CDR3 spans 14 residues. CDR1 is MDHEN and CDR2 is SYDVKM in the germline V gene. The DNA for the CDR3 is TGTGCCAGCAGTTCACCGGGGACTCTTGGTGGCCAGCATTTT. Amino acid sequence: CASSSPGTLGGQHF.

The chain couples TRBV5-5 to TRBJ1-5, with D perhaps TRBD1 (5 bases). V was shortened by 6 bases and J by 7 bases, with 17 bases between the two germline ends. This CDR3 region has 14 residues. Looked up from germline, CDR1 is SGHKS and CDR2 is YYEKEE (reference sequence). CDR3 in amino acids: CASTLTGTSQPQHF. DNA of the CDR3: TGTGCCAGCACCCTAACAGGTACCTCCCAGCCCCAGCATTTT. Filled out from reference TRBV5-5 and TRBJ1-5, the complete variable domain reads DAGVTQSPTHLIKTRGQQVTLRCSPISGHKSVSWYQQVLGQGPQFIFQYYEKEERGRGNFPDRFSARQFPNYSSELNVNALLLGDSALYLCASTLTGTSQPQHFGDGTRLSIL.

The chain is built from TRBV7-2 and TRBJ2-3; the D gene could be TRBD1 or TRBD2 (5 bases each). V was trimmed by 1 base and J by 3 bases, leaving 11 bases between them. Per the germline V gene, CDR1 is SGHTA and CDR2 is FQGNSA. The CDR3 totals 15 residues. The CDR3 nucleotides are TGTGCCAGCAGCTTAGAAGGGGAGAGGACAGATACGCAGTATTTT. Translated, it gives CASSLEGERTDTQYF. Filled out from reference TRBV7-2 and TRBJ2-3, the complete variable domain reads GAGVSQSPSNKVTEKGKDVELRCDPISGHTALYWYRQSLGQGLEFLIYFQGNSAPDKSGLPSDRFSAERTGGSVSTLTIQRTQQEDSAVYLCASSLEGERTDTQYFGPGTRLTVL.

The chain recombines TRBV29-1 with TRBJ1-2; possible D gene TRBD1, 6 bases. V lost 6 bases, J lost 6 bases, and 14 bases lay in between. The CDR3 totals 12 residues. CDR1 SQVTM and CDR2 ANQGSEA come from the germline V gene. The CDR3 sequence is CSVVTGINGYTF. CDR3 coding DNA: TGCAGCGTGGTGACAGGAATAAATGGCTACACCTTC. Filled out from reference TRBV29-1 and TRBJ1-2, the complete variable domain reads SAVISQKPSRDICQRGTSLTIQCQVDSQVTMMFWYRQQPGQSLTLIATANQGSEATYESGFVIDKFPISRPNLTFSTLTVSNMSPEDSSIYLCSVVTGINGYTFGSGTRLTVV.

This sequence joins TRBV5-1 and TRBJ2-3, with D perhaps TRBD2 (6 bases). Germline CDR1 is SGHRS and CDR2 is YFSETQ. CDR3 length: 15 amino acids. The V end was cut by 1 base, the J end by 5 bases, with 14 bases between. In DNA form, the CDR3 reads TGCGCCAGCAGCTTGCCGGGGCGGAGGGGAGATACGCAGTATTTT. Amino acid sequence: CASSLPGRRGDTQYF.

This chain links TRBV29-1 with TRBJ1-2; TRBD1 aligns across 10 bases. There are 14 residues in the CDR3. Germline V gene sequence: CDR1 SQVTM, CDR2 ANQGSEA. The trim removed 3 bases at V and 8 bases at J, leaving 9 bases unmatched. The CDR3 protein is CSVDRQGAGFGYTF. The DNA of the CDR3 is TGCAGCGTTGATAGACAGGGGGCCGGTTTCGGCTACACCTTC.

The chain combines TRBV5-1 with TRBJ2-3; no definite D call. V dropped 0 bases and J dropped 5 bases, with 7 bases sitting between them. In germline, CDR1 is SGHRS, CDR2 YFSETQ. The CDR3 loop spans 13 amino acids. CDR3 nucleotides: TGCGCCAGCAGCTTGGGTGCCGGAGATACGCAGTATTTT. Translated, it gives CASSLGAGDTQYF. The variable domain in full, with the rest retrieved from reference TRBV5-1 and TRBJ2-3, is KAGVTQTPRYLIKTRGQQVTLSCSPISGHRSVSWYQQTPGQGLQFLFEYFSETQRNKGNFPGRFSGRQFSNSRSEMNVSTLELGDSALYLCASSLGAGDTQYFGPGTRLTVL.

By sample share, this clone is medium-sized (0.01 to 0.1%). The CDR3 region has the DNA TGTGCCAGCAGCTTGGCAGGGACCCACACCATATATTTT. Translation gives CASSLAGTHTIYF. The V call is TRBV5-8, the J call TRBJ1-3; TRBD1 is a possible D gene (5 bases). In germline, CDR1 is SGHTS, CDR2 YDEGEE. This CDR3 has 13 residues. The V and J ends lost 0 bases and 8 bases respectively, with 9 bases between them.

The V call is TRBV5-1, the J call TRBJ2-3; perhaps TRBD2 as D (6 bases). V dropped 4 bases and J dropped 3 bases, with 18 bases sitting between them. Looked up from germline, CDR1 is SGHRS and CDR2 is YFSETQ. This CDR3 contains 16 residues. CDR3 DNA sequence: TGCGCCAGCAGCAGCGGAGGGCCGCTTGGAACAGATACGCAGTATTTT. As protein: CASSSGGPLGTDTQYF.

The chain links TRBV4-1 to TRBJ2-7; D call uncertain. CDR3 length: 14 amino acids. Per the germline V gene, CDR1 is MGHRA and CDR2 is YSYEKL. The V gene lost 0 bases and the J gene lost 6 bases, with 12 bases spanning the gap. CDR3 region: CASSQDSNPSEQYF. In nucleotides, the CDR3 is TGCGCCAGCAGCCAAGACAGCAATCCCTCCGAGCAGTACTTC.

The chain combines TRBV7-8 with TRBJ1-5; 7 nucleotides align to TRBD1. This CDR3 region has 15 residues. Per germline, CDR1 SGHVS and CDR2 FQNEAQ. The V gene end was trimmed by 2 bases and the J gene end by 9 bases; junction bases not matched to a gene: 10. This CDR3 reads CASSLRTGDRSPQHF. The CDR3 DNA follows: TGTGCCAGCAGCTTAAGGACAGGCGACCGCTCGCCCCAGCATTTT.

The chain recombines TRBV4-3 with TRBJ2-3; D assignment may be TRBD1 or TRBD2 (6 bases each). The germline V gene encodes CDR1 LGHNA and CDR2 YSLEER. Trimming cost V 0 bases and J 11 bases, with 12 bases left between them. CDR3 length: 13 amino acids. Written as DNA, the CDR3 is TGCGCCAGCAGCCAAGACGGGGGCTGGATGCAGTATTTT. Its protein is CASSQDGGWMQYF.

The chain couples TRBV19 to TRBJ2-5; tentative D call: TRBD1 (6 bases). Germline assignment: CDR1 LNHDA and CDR2 SQIVND (reference sequence). V lost 8 bases and J lost 3, with 19 bases in between. The CDR3 is made up of 15 amino acids. DNA of the CDR3: TGTGCCAGTGGGACAAGGGACCAAAGAAAAGAGACCCAGTACTTC. This gives the protein CASGTRDQRKETQYF.

V usage is TRBV4-2 and J usage is TRBJ2-7; 8 bases match TRBD1. Germline CDR1 LGHNA, CDR2 YNFKEQ. Trimming cost V 1 base and J 6 bases; bases outside gene matches: 5. The CDR3 consists of 14 residues. CDR3 region: CASSQGRGLVEQYF. The CDR3 DNA reads as TGTGCCAGCAGCCAAGGCAGGGGGCTCGTCGAGCAGTACTTC.

This chain connects TRBV9 to TRBJ2-5; 8 bases agree with TRBD1. The V segment lost 0 bases and the J segment 5 bases; nucleotides outside the gene matches: 9. Germline CDR1 and CDR2: SGDLS and YYNGEE. The CDR3 extends over 16 amino acids. The CDR3 DNA reads TGTGCCAGCAGCGTAGAAGGCAGGGGGCGCCTGGAGACCCAGTACTTC. Encoded protein: CASSVEGRGRLETQYF.

The chain employs TRBV7-9 and TRBJ1-1; D remains ambiguous. Trimming left V 5 bases short and J 5 bases short, with 3 bases between. The CDR3 totals 10 residues. Germline CDR1 SEHNR, CDR2 FQNEAQ (reference sequence). The CDR3, as DNA: TGTGCCAGCAGCGAGACTGAAGCTTTCTTT. It yields the protein CASSETEAFF.

CDR3 loop: CTSSPGGGQETQYF. In DNA form, the CDR3 reads TGCACCAGCAGCCCAGGAGGGGGCCAAGAGACCCAGTACTTC. V usage is TRBV1 and J usage is TRBJ2-5. TRBV1 is a pseudogene segment. The CDR3 is 14 residues long.

J is TRBJ2-2 and V is TRBV10-3; D is ambiguous. V was shortened by 0 bases and J by 7 bases, with 18 bases between the two germline ends. This CDR3 contains 17 residues. The germline CDR1 and CDR2 sequences are ENHRY and SYGVKD. The CDR3 DNA is TGTGCCATCAGTGAGTCACATGCCAAGGGTGAGGACGGGGAGCTGTTTTTT. Protein: CAISESHAKGEDGELFF.

The chain's CDR3 is CASSLRTSSNQPQHF. CDR3 DNA: TGTGCCAGCAGTTTAAGGACATCTAGCAATCAGCCCCAGCATTTT. The rearrangement uses TRBV7-9 and TRBJ1-5; D may be TRBD1 (5 bases). V shed 6 bases and J shed 0 bases, with 12 bases lying between them. Germline V CDR1 and CDR2: SEHNR, FQNEAQ (reference sequence). There are 15 residues in the CDR3.

The rearrangement uses TRBV28 and TRBJ1-5; D is undetermined. CDR1 and CDR2 from the germline V gene are MDHEN and SYDVKM. Trimming removed 3 bases at V and 5 bases at J, with 2 bases between. The CDR3 is made up of 11 amino acids. CDR3 in DNA: TGTGCCAGCAGTTTGGATCAGCCCCAGCATTTT. Protein product: CASSLDQPQHF.

The V and J genes are TRBV4-3 and TRBJ1-2; D ambiguous. With 8 bases removed from V and 7 bases from J, the gap between germline ends came to 11 bases. Germline V gene sequence: CDR1 LGHNA, CDR2 YSLEER. The CDR3 extends over 11 amino acids. The CDR3 protein is CASGWLVGYTF. In DNA form, the CDR3 reads TGCGCCAGCGGATGGTTGGTTGGCTACACCTTC.

The CDR3 is CASSQGQGHYGYTF. The DNA for the CDR3 is TGCGCCAGCAGCCAAGGACAGGGACACTATGGCTACACCTTC. The rearrangement uses TRBV4-3 and TRBJ1-2, with TRBD1 matching over 7 bases. This CDR3 comprises 14 residues. Germline V gene lookup returns CDR1 LGHNA and CDR2 YSLEER. Germline trimming cut 1 base from V and 3 bases from J; bases unmatched to any gene: 2.

For the CDR3, the DNA is TGTGCCAGCAGCCAAGTAGGGGCCGGGGAGCTGTTTTTT. Translating it yields CASSQVGAGELFF. V gene TRBV14 combines with J gene TRBJ2-2, with D tentatively TRBD1 (5 bases). Germline V CDR1 and CDR2: SGHDN, FVKESK. Trimming took 1 base from V and 6 from J, leaving 6 bases between them. The CDR3 runs to 13 residues. The whole variable domain, remainder taken from reference TRBV14 and TRBJ2-2, is EAGVTQFPSHSVIEKGQTVTLRCDPISGHDNLYWYRRVMGKEIKFLLHFVKESKQDESGMPNNRFLAERTGGTYSTLKVQPAELEDSGVYFCASSQVGAGELFFGEGSRLTVL.

The chain combines TRBV6-1 with TRBJ1-1; D is ambiguous. The V and J ends lost 2 bases and 4 bases respectively, with 8 bases between them. Germline V gene data show CDR1 as MNHNS and CDR2 as SASEGT. The CDR3 runs to 13 residues. The CDR3 nucleotides are TGTGCCAGCAGTGAATTCGGATCCACTGAAGCTTTCTTT. This sequence encodes CASSEFGSTEAFF.

The chain is built from TRBV18 and TRBJ2-2; 8 bases agree with TRBD1. V was pared by 6 bases and J by 4 bases, with 7 bases of the junction left unmatched. The CDR3 loop spans 15 amino acids. CDR1 KGHSH and CDR2 LQKENI come from the germline V gene. CDR3 nucleotide sequence: TGTGCCAGCTCGCCCGACAGGGGTGGCACCGGGGAGCTGTTTTTT. The encoded protein is CASSPDRGGTGELFF. Together with reference TRBV18 and TRBJ2-2, the CDR3 gives the full variable domain: NAGVMQNPRHLVRRRGQEARLRCSPMKGHSHVYWYRQLPEEGLKFMVYLQKENIIDESGMPKERFSAEFPKEGPSILRIQQVVRGDSAAYFCASSPDRGGTGELFFGEGSRLTVL.

This chain connects TRBV6-1 to TRBJ1-6; D unresolved. V lost 0 bases, J lost 7 bases, and 13 bases lay in between. The germline V gene encodes CDR1 MNHNS and CDR2 SASEGT. The CDR3 runs 16 residues. The CDR3 protein is CASSEATGLVNSPLHF. In nucleotides, the CDR3 is TGTGCCAGCAGTGAAGCAACGGGGTTGGTAAATTCACCCCTCCACTTT.

The chain joins TRBV29-1 to TRBJ1-2; no definite D call. V lost 7 bases and J 8 bases, leaving 14 bases between the germline ends. CDR1 and CDR2 (germline): SQVTM, ANQGSEA. This CDR3 contains 11 residues. CDR3 amino acids: CSAVRVDGYTF. The CDR3 nucleotides are TGCAGCGCTGTAAGGGTAGACGGCTACACCTTC.

This clone was detected ten times or more. The chain uses TRBV15 and TRBJ1-1; D remains ambiguous. The V gene lost 0 bases and the J gene lost 3 bases, with 11 bases spanning the gap. CDR1 and CDR2 from the germline V gene are LNHNV and YYDKDF (reference sequence). This CDR3 spans 15 amino acids. CDR3 nucleotides: TGTGCCACCAGCAGAGACTACTCGGTGGACACTGAAGCTTTCTTT. This sequence encodes CATSRDYSVDTEAFF.

As regards this clone: Other DNA sequences in the same sample also yield this CDR3. The CDR3 nucleotides read TGCGCCAGCAGCTTGGGGACGGACTCAGGCGGGGAGCTGTTTTTT. It codes for CASSLGTDSGGELFF. The chain employs TRBV5-1 and TRBJ2-2; D may be TRBD2 (5 bases). Trimming pared 0 bases from V and 7 bases from J, leaving 13 bases between. Germline V gene sequence: CDR1 SGHRS, CDR2 YFSETQ. The CDR3 runs to 15 residues.

Details on this clone: The same CDR3 also results from other DNA sequences found in this sample. The chain carries TRBV12-5 and TRBJ2-7, with 7 bases matching TRBD1. Trimming removed 5 bases from V and 3 bases from J; junction bases left unmatched: 4. Per the germline V gene, CDR1 is LGHNT and CDR2 is FRNRAP. The CDR3 spans 13 residues. Here the CDR3 reads CASGLDRDYEQYF. The CDR3 DNA reads as TGTGCTAGTGGTCTCGACAGGGACTACGAGCAGTACTTC.